This is a list of T cell receptor beta chains from one sample in a study of shared clonotypes between healthy human individuals. Profiled with immunoSEQ multiplex PCR; TCRdb holds only in-frame clones, not every one. The sample has roughly 2 million clones, approximately 95% seen once; the top ten hold more than 0.1%. The sample was naive CD4+ T cells sorted from blood. The receptors here all came from a man aged 18 to 30 in good health. Each CDR3 is given with its conserved first and last residue. The D gene is left open where the match is weak. A clone size is listed for some rows: how often the clone was seen (once, few, many), or a class if it is expanded.

CDR3aa,CDR3nt,abundance,d_gene,j_gene,v_gene,len
CASGSTQGTTYEQYF,TGTGCTAGTGGTTCGACCCAGGGTACTACCTACGAGCAGTACTTC,-,-,TRBJ2-7,TRBV12-5,15
CASSPRVLGSEQFF,TGTGCCAGCAGCCCCCGGGTCCTAGGGAGTGAGCAGTTCTTC,-,-,TRBJ2-1,TRBV14,14
CASSLPGTSKETQYF,TGTGCCAGCAGCCTGCCCGGGACTAGTAAAGAGACCCAGTACTTC,-,TRBD2,TRBJ2-5,TRBV5-6,15
CASTPRANRSYNEQFF,TGTGCCAGTACCCCGAGGGCGAACCGCTCCTACAATGAGCAGTTCTTC,-,-,TRBJ2-1,TRBV19,16
CAWSSNRGHGYTF,TGTGCCTGGAGTTCCAATCGGGGGCATGGCTACACCTTC,once,-,TRBJ1-2,TRBV30,13
CASSPLGQGHSHFTGELFF,TGTGCCAGCAGTCCGCTCGGACAGGGCCACTCTCATTTCACCGGGGAGCTGTTTTTT,-,TRBD1,TRBJ2-2,TRBV28,19
CASSLPSNTGELFF,TGTGCCAGCAGTTTACCCTCTAACACCGGGGAGCTGTTTTTT,-,-,TRBJ2-2,TRBV27,14
CASSRTGLTNEKLFF,TGTGCCAGCAGCCGGACAGGGTTAACTAATGAAAAACTGTTTTTT,-,TRBD1,TRBJ1-4,TRBV7-8,15
CASTPGGGCTF,TGTGCCAGCACGCCTGGTGGAGGCTGCACCTTC,-,-,TRBJ1-2,TRBV28,11
CASSAWETGELFF,TGTGCCAGCAGCGCCTGGGAGACCGGGGAGCTGTTTTTT,-,-,TRBJ2-2,TRBV9,13
CASSVRTVVDGYTF,TGTGCCAGTAGTGTACGGACGGTAGTTGATGGCTACACCTTC,-,-,TRBJ1-2,TRBV19,14
CATSLGQGAYEQYF,TGTGCCACCAGCCTCGGACAGGGGGCCTACGAGCAGTACTTC,-,TRBD1,TRBJ2-7,TRBV15,14
CAWSAHRTSGTPREQYF,TGTGCCTGGAGCGCACATCGGACTAGCGGGACCCCTCGCGAGCAGTACTTC,-,TRBD2,TRBJ2-7,TRBV30,17
CASSLAAEGYTF,TGCGCCAGCAGCTTGGCGGCGGAGGGCTACACCTTC,-,-,TRBJ1-2,TRBV5-1,12
CASSLSLWDTIYF,TGTGCTAGCAGCTTAAGCCTGTGGGACACCATATATTTT,-,-,TRBJ1-3,TRBV7-7,13
CASSSGTSGTISYNEQFF,TGTGCCAGCAGCTCCGGGACTAGCGGCACCATCTCCTACAATGAGCAGTTCTTC,-,TRBD2,TRBJ2-1,TRBV5-6,18
CASSLAHVLGETQYF,TGTGCCAGCAGCTTAGCGCACGTCCTGGGGGAGACCCAGTACTTC,-,-,TRBJ2-5,TRBV7-6,15
CASSLAGPLGETQYF,TGTGCCAGCAGCTTAGCGGGGCCCCTCGGAGAGACCCAGTACTTC,-,-,TRBJ2-5,TRBV7-9,15
CASSRATNPQETQYF,TGTGCCAGCTCAAGGGCCACAAACCCACAAGAGACCCAGTACTTC,-,-,TRBJ2-5,TRBV18,15
CASSQTGGVSYNEQFF,TGCGCCAGCAGCCAAACAGGGGGGGTCTCCTACAATGAGCAGTTCTTC,-,-,TRBJ2-1,TRBV4-1,16
CASSFGTENYGYTF,TGTGCCAGCAGCTTTGGGACAGAGAACTATGGCTACACCTTC,-,TRBD1,TRBJ1-2,TRBV5-6,14
CATWGQTNYGYTF,TGTGCCACATGGGGACAGACTAACTATGGCTACACCTTC,-,TRBD1,TRBJ1-2,TRBV10-3,13
CASSLTPKETQYF,TGCGCCAGCAGTTTAACCCCAAAAGAGACCCAGTACTTC,once,-,TRBJ2-5,TRBV5-1,13
CASSDGLVSGNTIYF,TGTGCCAGCAGTGATGGCCTCGTGTCTGGAAACACCATATATTTT,-,-,TRBJ1-3,TRBV2,15
CASSLSSRRPLHF,TGCGCCAGCAGCTTGAGTTCCCGACGACCCCTCCACTTT,-,-,TRBJ1-6,TRBV5-1,13
CASSLRTGNNEKLFF,TGCGCCAGCAGCTTGAGGACAGGAAATAATGAAAAACTGTTTTTT,-,TRBD1,TRBJ1-4,TRBV5-1,15
CASSLEAVPTYGYTF,TGTGCCAGCAGCTTGGAGGCGGTACCTACGTATGGCTACACCTTC,-,-,TRBJ1-2,TRBV5-4,15
CASSLAGTSITDTQYF,TGCGCCAGCAGCTTGGCAGGGACTAGTATTACAGATACGCAGTATTTT,-,TRBD2,TRBJ2-3,TRBV5-1,16
CASMGSSTDTQYF,TGCGCCAGCATGGGCAGTAGCACAGATACGCAGTATTTT,-,-,TRBJ2-3,TRBV5-1,13
CASSVGTSGSLHEQFF,TGTGCCAGCAGCGTGGGAACTAGCGGGAGTTTGCATGAGCAGTTCTTC,-,TRBD2,TRBJ2-1,TRBV9,16
CASSFLRQGGTDTQYF,TGTGCCAGCAGTTTCCTTCGACAGGGAGGCACAGATACGCAGTATTTT,-,TRBD1,TRBJ2-3,TRBV28,16
CASNPSGGAWGTDTQYF,TGTGCCAGCAACCCTAGCGGGGGGGCCTGGGGCACAGATACGCAGTATTTT,-,TRBD2,TRBJ2-3,TRBV5-4,17
CASSVGQLQETQYF,TGTGCCAGCAGCGTAGGGCAGCTCCAAGAGACCCAGTACTTC,-,-,TRBJ2-5,TRBV9,14
CAISRGPYEQYF,TGTGCCATCAGCAGGGGTCCCTACGAGCAGTACTTC,once,-,TRBJ2-7,TRBV10-3,12
CASSPFIADATEAFF,TGTGCCAGCTCACCTTTCATCGCAGACGCGACTGAAGCTTTCTTT,-,-,TRBJ1-1,TRBV18,15
CASSGAVGLAGGNEQYF,TGTGCCAGCAGTGGGGCGGTTGGACTAGCGGGAGGGAACGAGCAGTACTTC,-,TRBD2,TRBJ2-7,TRBV5-4,17
CASSQEIYRVDYGYTF,TGCGCCAGCAGCCAAGAAATTTACAGGGTGGACTATGGCTACACCTTC,once,-,TRBJ1-2,TRBV4-3,16
CASSPPGDTTQYF,TGTGCCAGCTCACCACCGGGGGACACGACCCAGTACTTC,-,-,TRBJ2-5,TRBV18,13